What follows are 6 T cell receptor beta chains derived from one specimen sequenced in a study of blood T cells in healthy people across ages. Using a J-beta primer mix together with a sample-barcoded 5' primer, a second PCR was run for about 6 to 11 cycles. TCRdb redid the calling of the 5' RACE reads with MiXCR, one entry per CDR3 protein. Of roughly 700,000 distinct CDR3 sequences in the sample, about 30% were seen once. Sequencing used blood. These receptors all come from a woman over 75 in good health.

As concerns this clonotype: An end of the junction does not agree with germline; a read error may underlie this. V usage is TRBV20-1 and J usage is TRBJ1-6; D unclear. The germline V gene has CDR1 DFQATT and CDR2 SNEGSKA (reference sequence). The CDR3 length is 15 residues. In DNA, the CDR3 is TGCAGTGCAGGCGAAACCGGCCGGCCGGCTTCACCCCCCCACTTT. Translation: CSAGETGRPASPPHF.

This clonotype was observed at least ten times. V is TRBV3-1 and J is TRBJ2-2; D ambiguous. With 6 bases removed from V and 4 bases from J, the gap between germline ends came to 6 bases. The CDR3 length is 12 residues. The germline V gene has CDR1 LGHDT and CDR2 YNNKEL (reference sequence). CDR3: CASRLFTGELFF. Here the CDR3 DNA reads TGTGCCAGCAGGCTTTTCACCGGGGAGCTGTTTTTT. The full variable domain, with the rest looked up from reference TRBV3-1 and TRBJ2-2, is DTAVSQTPKYLVTQMGNDKSIKCEQNLGHDTMYWYKQDSKKFLKIMFSYNNKELIINETVPNRFSPKSPDKAHLNLHINSLELGDSAVYFCASRLFTGELFFGEGSRLTVL.

The CDR3 protein is CSARTDRVGETQYF. CDR3 in DNA: TGCAGTGCTAGGACGGACAGGGTCGGAGAGACCCAGTACTTC. V gene TRBV20-1 combines with J gene TRBJ2-5; TRBD1 matches at 8 bases. Germline CDR1 is DFQATT and CDR2 is SNEGSKA (reference sequence). V shed 3 bases, J shed 4 bases, and the junction held 7 bases outside the gene matches. This CDR3 region has 14 residues.

This clonotype was counted at least ten times. CDR3 amino acids: CASSSGLAGSHDTQYF. The CDR3, as DNA: TGTGCCAGCAGCTCAGGACTAGCGGGGTCCCACGATACGCAGTATTTT. This chain joins TRBV7-3 and TRBJ2-3; the match to TRBD2 covers 12 bases. The V segment lost 4 bases and the J segment 6 bases; nucleotides outside the gene matches: 8. The CDR3 has 16 residues. Germline CDR1 reads SGHTA; CDR2 reads FQGTGA.

Remarks on this clonotype: At one boundary the junction diverges from the germline segment, which might be a read error. The chain joins TRBV7-7 to TRBJ2-5; 16 positions agree with TRBD2. The CDR3 is 16 amino acids. CDR1 and CDR2 (germline): SSHAT, FNYEAQ (reference sequence). This chain's CDR3 is CASSSGTSGRGETQYF. Written as DNA, the CDR3 is TGTGCTAGCAGCTCCGGGACTAGCGGGAGGGGAGAGACCCAGTACTTC.

There are many counts of this clonotype. The CDR3 spells CASSVGPDRGNQPQHF. For the CDR3, the DNA is TGTGCCAGCAGCGTAGGTCCGGACAGGGGTAATCAGCCCCAGCATTTT. The chain uses TRBV9 and TRBJ1-5; 9 bases align to TRBD1. CDR1 and CDR2 (germline): SGDLS, YYNGEE. The CDR3 consists of 16 residues. Losses at the gene ends were 0 bases for V and 4 bases for J; bases not matched to a gene: 5.